The T cell receptor (beta chain) described here comes from a study of T cell changes during pregnancy in multiple sclerosis. V was pared by 3 bases and J by 5 bases, with 7 bases of the junction left unmatched. This CDR3 contains 14 residues. CDR1 and CDR2 (germline): SGDLS, YYNGEE. Clones were sequenced by immunoSEQ multiplex PCR, and TCRdb holds only the in-frame ones, with some missing. The sample yields tens of thousands of clones, 80% to 95% seen once. The sequences come from peripheral blood, collected in the third trimester of pregnancy. The chain employs TRBV9 and TRBJ1-1, with 7 nucleotides matching TRBD1. This sequence was found in a female donor in good health, enrolled as a control in a pregnancy study. CDR3 protein: CASSAGDSWTEAFF. In nucleotides, the CDR3 is TGTGCCAGCAGCGCCGGGGACAGCTGGACTGAAGCTTTCTTT.